The 18 T cell receptor beta chains below all came from one sample that was sequenced in a study of T cell responses to AZD1222 COVID-19 vaccine (dated by TCRdb to about 2021). The library came from the immunoSEQ multiplex PCR assay. Entries here come from immuneACCESS through TCRdb and include only in-frame sequences with V and J called. Some clones fail to appear in such tables; in the studies checked, an unresolved V gene covers under half of the shortfall, and the cause of the remainder is unknown. The sample yields about 150,000 clones; around 90% were counted once. Over 1.5% of the sample lies in the top ten. The time point tag for this specimen amounts to: baseline before first vaccination. The sequencing used peripheral blood, collected on day 0 of AZD1222 vaccination. Source of these receptors: an adult in good health.

V usage is TRBV7-9 and J usage is TRBJ1-1, with 7 nucleotides matching TRBD1. CDR1 and CDR2 from the germline V gene are SEHNR and FQNEAQ (reference sequence). The length of the CDR3 is 16 residues. Trimming at V came to 5 bases and at J to 5 bases, leaving 14 bases not matched to a gene. CDR3 sequence (DNA): TGTGCCAGCAGCACGCGAACCGGGGACAGCGGAACTGAAGCTTTCTTT. Its translation: CASSTRTGDSGTEAFF.

This clone was seen once. The J gene is TRBJ2-6, the V gene TRBV21-1; the table's D gene call, TRBD1, was not cross checked with the DNA. TRBV21-1 is given as a pseudogene. The CDR3 is 14 amino acids. Here the CDR3 DNA reads TGTGCCAGCAGCGCAGGGACTGGGGCCAACGTCCTGACTTTC. Translation: CASSAGTGANVLTF.

The chain links TRBV6-1 to TRBJ2-3; 8 bases are shared with TRBD1. The ends lost 2 bases at V and 2 bases at J; junction bases unmatched: 3. CDR3 length equals 15 residues. Germline V gene lookup returns CDR1 MNHNS and CDR2 SASEGT. This CDR3 is CASSEPGGNTDTQYF. The CDR3 nucleotides are TGTGCCAGCAGTGAACCAGGGGGCAACACAGATACGCAGTATTTT.

The CDR3 protein is CASTLQGALNTEAFF. The DNA of the CDR3 is TGTGCCAGCACATTGCAGGGGGCTTTGAACACTGAAGCTTTCTTT. V is TRBV5-8 and J is TRBJ1-1, with 8 bases lining up with TRBD1. The junction had 7 bases not matched to a gene; V was cut back by 6 bases and J by 0 bases. The CDR3 covers 15 residues. Germline V gene lookup returns CDR1 SGHTS and CDR2 YDEGEE. The whole variable domain, filled in from reference TRBV5-8 and TRBJ1-1, reads EAGVTQSPTHLIKTRGQQATLRCSPISGHTSVYWYQQALGLGLQFLLWYDEGEERNRGNFPPRFSGRQFPNYSSELNVNALELEDSALYLCASTLQGALNTEAFFGQGTRLTVV.

This clone has only one observation. The chain combines TRBV19 with TRBJ1-5; D not resolved. Germline V gene lookup returns CDR1 LNHDA and CDR2 SQIVND (reference sequence). Trimming left V 5 bases short and J 4 bases short, with 15 bases between. The CDR3 covers 15 residues. CDR3 in DNA: TGTGCCAGTAGTGTACTAGGGTCCGGGAATCAGCCCCAGCATTTT. It is translated as CASSVLGSGNQPQHF.

The V and J genes are TRBV19 and TRBJ2-7; TRBD1 is a possible D gene (5 bases). The CDR3 sequence is 15 residues long. Between the trimmed V and J ends, which lost 6 bases and 4 bases, there was a span of 19 bases. Per germline, CDR1 LNHDA and CDR2 SQIVND (reference sequence). The CDR3 here is CASRPDSATTYEQYF. In nucleotides, the CDR3 is TGTGCCAGTAGGCCAGACAGTGCTACTACTTACGAGCAGTACTTC.

The V and J genes are TRBV7-9 and TRBJ2-3; TRBD1 aligns across 10 bases. CDR1 and CDR2 from the germline V gene are SEHNR and FQNEAQ (reference sequence). With 5 bases clipped from V and 2 bases from J, the junction kept 7 bases outside the gene matches. The CDR3 covers 16 residues. CDR3 loop: CASSNRQGAPTDTQYF. CDR3 nucleotides: TGTGCCAGCAGCAACCGACAGGGGGCCCCCACAGATACGCAGTATTTT.

The rearrangement uses TRBV3-1 (or the pseudogene TRBV3-2) and TRBJ1-5; D not certain. The CDR3 extends over 16 amino acids. V was cut by 1 base and J by 0 bases, with 10 bases left in between. Germline loops: CDR1 LGHDT, CDR2 YNNKEL (reference sequence). This chain's CDR3 is CASSQGRHYSNQPQHF. The CDR3, as DNA: TGTGCCAGCAGCCAAGGGAGACACTATAGCAATCAGCCCCAGCATTTT.

The V and J genes are TRBV6-4 and TRBJ1-5; D gene uncertain. This CDR3 spans 14 amino acids. Germline CDR1 and CDR2: MRHNA and SNTAGT. The ends were cut back, 5 bases at V and 2 bases at J, with 10 bases in the middle. The CDR3 nucleotides are TGTGCCAGCAGTTATCAGGAGGGCAATCAGCCCCAGCATTTT. It codes for CASSYQEGNQPQHF.

The chain has TRBV15 and TRBJ2-2; TRBD1 aligns across 9 bases. Germline V CDR1 and CDR2: LNHNV, YYDKDF (reference sequence). The ends lost 8 bases at V and 3 bases at J; junction bases unmatched: 7. The CDR3 has 15 amino acids. CDR3 in amino acids: CATSRGTGHTGELFF. The DNA of the CDR3 is TGTGCCACCTCACGCGGGACAGGGCACACCGGGGAGCTGTTTTTT.

The genes are TRBV19 and TRBJ2-4; D is unresolved. The CDR3 loop spans 14 amino acids. The V and J ends lost 10 bases and 0 bases respectively, with 13 bases between them. Germline V gene sequence: CDR1 LNHDA, CDR2 SQIVND (reference sequence). The CDR3 reads CATRESLAKNIQYF. The DNA for the CDR3 is TGTGCCACCCGTGAAAGTCTAGCCAAAAACATTCAGTACTTC.

The CDR3 bases are TGTGCCAGTAGTCGACAGGTTAATGAAAAACTGTTTTTT. It yields the protein CASSRQVNEKLFF. The chain uses TRBV19 and TRBJ1-4; possible D gene TRBD1, 6 bases. The CDR3 spans 13 residues. V was pared by 5 bases and J by 4 bases, with 8 bases between. Per germline, CDR1 LNHDA and CDR2 SQIVND (reference sequence). Drawing the rest from reference TRBV19 and TRBJ1-4, the complete variable domain is DGGITQSPKYLFRKEGQNVTLSCEQNLNHDAMYWYRQDPGQGLRLIYYSQIVNDFQKGDIAEGYSVSREKKESFPLTVTSAQKNPTAFYLCASSRQVNEKLFFGSGTQLSVL.

This clone was seen once. V gene TRBV4-2 combines with J gene TRBJ2-2; D perhaps matches TRBD2 (5 bases). V was cut by 0 bases and J by 2 bases, with 10 bases left in between. CDR3 length: 16 amino acids. Looked up from germline, CDR1 is LGHNA and CDR2 is YNFKEQ. The CDR3 DNA reads as TGTGCCAGCAGCCAAGATTGGCTAGCTAACACCGGGGAGCTGTTTTTT. Translating gives CASSQDWLANTGELFF.

The CDR3 here is CASGLVLGRDRERNQPQHF. In nucleotides, the CDR3 is TGTGCTAGTGGTTTGGTACTAGGTAGAGACAGGGAACGGAATCAGCCCCAGCATTTT. The chain has TRBV12-5 and TRBJ1-5; the match to TRBD1 covers 7 bases. CDR3 length: 19 residues. Germline CDR1 and CDR2: LGHNT and FRNRAP. V shed 0 bases and J 4 bases; nucleotides not matched to a gene: 15.

The V call is TRBV7-8, the J call TRBJ1-1; D remains ambiguous. V lost 5 bases and J 1 base, leaving 17 bases between the germline ends. The CDR3 has 16 residues. Germline V lookup: CDR1 SGHVS, CDR2 FQNEAQ. The CDR3 DNA reads TGTGCCAGCAGCCCCAATCTGGCATCCAAGAACACTGAAGCTTTCTTT. Its protein is CASSPNLASKNTEAFF.

CDR3 in amino acids: CASSPQENYGYTF. The CDR3 nucleotides are TGTGCCAGCTCACCACAGGAGAACTATGGCTACACCTTC. The V call is TRBV18, the J call TRBJ1-2; D remains ambiguous. The V gene lost 1 base and the J gene lost 2 bases, with 5 bases spanning the gap. The CDR3 covers 13 residues. CDR1 is KGHSH and CDR2 is LQKENI in the germline V gene.

The rearrangement uses TRBV16 and TRBJ1-1; tentatively, D is TRBD1 (6 bases). Germline-derived CDR1 and CDR2 are KGHSY and FQNENV. This CDR3 region has 13 residues. V lost 4 bases to trimming and J lost 1 base, with 7 bases between them. The CDR3: CASSRTANTEAFF. The DNA for the CDR3 is TGTGCCAGCAGCCGGACAGCGAACACTGAAGCTTTCTTT.

The chain uses TRBV6-8 and TRBJ2-7; the D is unclear. The germline V gene encodes CDR1 MNHGY and CDR2 SAAAGT. The CDR3 has 13 residues. Trimming stripped 6 bases from V and 2 bases from J, with 11 bases between. The CDR3 reads CASRSRLAYEQYF. The CDR3 region has the DNA TGTGCCAGCAGAAGCCGACTGGCCTACGAGCAGTACTTC.